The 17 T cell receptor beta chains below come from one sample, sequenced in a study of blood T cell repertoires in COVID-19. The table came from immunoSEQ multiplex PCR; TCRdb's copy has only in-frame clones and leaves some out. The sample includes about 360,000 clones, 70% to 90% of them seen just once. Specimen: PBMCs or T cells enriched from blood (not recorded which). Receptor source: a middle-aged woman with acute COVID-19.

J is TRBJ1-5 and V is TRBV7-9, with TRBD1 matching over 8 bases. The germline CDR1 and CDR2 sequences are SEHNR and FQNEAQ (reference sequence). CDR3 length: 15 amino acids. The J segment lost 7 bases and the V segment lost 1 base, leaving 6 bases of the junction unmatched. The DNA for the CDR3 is TGTGCCAGCAGCTTAGGCAGGGGGCAGGGACAGCCCCAGCATTTT. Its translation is CASSLGRGQGQPQHF.

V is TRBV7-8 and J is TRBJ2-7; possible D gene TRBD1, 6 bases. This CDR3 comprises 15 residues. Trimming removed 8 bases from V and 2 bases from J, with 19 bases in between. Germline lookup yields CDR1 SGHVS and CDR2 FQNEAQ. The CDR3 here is CASGIRLTGPYEQYF. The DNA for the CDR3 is TGTGCCAGCGGGATTCGCTTGACAGGCCCCTACGAGCAGTACTTC.

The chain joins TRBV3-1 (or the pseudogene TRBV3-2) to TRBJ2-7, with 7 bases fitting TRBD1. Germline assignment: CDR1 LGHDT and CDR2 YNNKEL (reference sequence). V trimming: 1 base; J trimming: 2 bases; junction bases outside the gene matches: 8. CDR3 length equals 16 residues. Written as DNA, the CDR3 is TGTGCCAGCAGCCAAGTTTATGGCAGGGGGACCTACGAGCAGTACTTC. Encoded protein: CASSQVYGRGTYEQYF.

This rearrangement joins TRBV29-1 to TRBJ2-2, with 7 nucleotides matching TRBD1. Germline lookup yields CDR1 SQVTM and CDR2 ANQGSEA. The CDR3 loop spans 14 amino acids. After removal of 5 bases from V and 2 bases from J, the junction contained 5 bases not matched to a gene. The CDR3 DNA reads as TGCAGCGTTCCCGGGACAGCCAACACCGGGGAGCTGTTTTTT. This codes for CSVPGTANTGELFF.

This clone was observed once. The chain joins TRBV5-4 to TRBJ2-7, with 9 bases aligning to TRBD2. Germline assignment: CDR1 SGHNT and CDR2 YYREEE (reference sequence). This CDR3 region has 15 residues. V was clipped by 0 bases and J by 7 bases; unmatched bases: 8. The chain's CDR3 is CASSLALAGPGEQYF. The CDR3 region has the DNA TGTGCCAGCAGCTTGGCCCTAGCGGGGCCGGGGGAGCAGTACTTC. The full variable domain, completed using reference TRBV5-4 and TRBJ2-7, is ETGVTQSPTHLIKTRGQQVTLRCSSQSGHNTVSWYQQALGQGPQFIFQYYREEENGRGNFPPRFSGLQFPNYSSELNVNALELDDSALYLCASSLALAGPGEQYFGPGTRLTVT.

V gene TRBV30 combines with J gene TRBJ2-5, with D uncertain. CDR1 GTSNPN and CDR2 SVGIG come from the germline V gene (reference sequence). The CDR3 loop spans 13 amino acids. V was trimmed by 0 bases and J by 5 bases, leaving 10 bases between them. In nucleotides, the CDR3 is TGTGCCTGGAGTGTTAACCACATGGAGACCCAGTACTTC. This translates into CAWSVNHMETQYF.

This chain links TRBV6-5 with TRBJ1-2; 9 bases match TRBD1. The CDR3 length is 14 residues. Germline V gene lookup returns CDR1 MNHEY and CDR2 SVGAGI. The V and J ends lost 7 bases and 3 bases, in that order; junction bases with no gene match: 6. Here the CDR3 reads CASTQTGGYYGYTF. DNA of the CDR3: TGTGCCAGCACTCAGACAGGGGGTTACTATGGCTACACCTTC.

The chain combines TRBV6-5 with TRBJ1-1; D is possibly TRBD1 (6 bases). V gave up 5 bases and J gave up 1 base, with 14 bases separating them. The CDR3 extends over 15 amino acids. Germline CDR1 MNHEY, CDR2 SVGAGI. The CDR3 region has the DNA TGTGCCAGCAGTAGACCGGGACACCAGAACACTGAAGCTTTCTTT. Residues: CASSRPGHQNTEAFF.

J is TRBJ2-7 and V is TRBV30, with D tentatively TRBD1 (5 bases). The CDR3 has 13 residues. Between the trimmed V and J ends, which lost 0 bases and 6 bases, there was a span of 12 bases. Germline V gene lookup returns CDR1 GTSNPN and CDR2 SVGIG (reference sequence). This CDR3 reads CAWSVQGGSEQYF. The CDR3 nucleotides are TGTGCCTGGAGTGTCCAGGGTGGTAGCGAGCAGTACTTC. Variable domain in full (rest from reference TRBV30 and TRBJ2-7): SQTIHQWPATLVQPVGSPLSLECTVEGTSNPNLYWYRQAAGRGLQLLFYSVGIGQISSEVPQNLSASRPQDRQFILSSKKLLLSDSGFYLCAWSVQGGSEQYFGPGTRLTVT.

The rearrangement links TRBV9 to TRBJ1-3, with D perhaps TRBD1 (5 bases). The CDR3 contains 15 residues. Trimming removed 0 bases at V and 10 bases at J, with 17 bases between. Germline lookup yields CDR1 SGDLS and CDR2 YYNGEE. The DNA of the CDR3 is TGTGCCAGCAGCGTAGCGCCCGTGGATTCAGGGACCATATATTTT. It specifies CASSVAPVDSGTIYF.

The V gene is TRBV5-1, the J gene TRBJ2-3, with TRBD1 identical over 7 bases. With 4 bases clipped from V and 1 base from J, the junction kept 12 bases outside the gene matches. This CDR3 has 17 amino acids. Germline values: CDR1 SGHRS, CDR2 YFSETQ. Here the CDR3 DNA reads TGCGCCAGCAGCCCACTTCGACAGGGTGCGCGCACAGATACGCAGTATTTT. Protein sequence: CASSPLRQGARTDTQYF.

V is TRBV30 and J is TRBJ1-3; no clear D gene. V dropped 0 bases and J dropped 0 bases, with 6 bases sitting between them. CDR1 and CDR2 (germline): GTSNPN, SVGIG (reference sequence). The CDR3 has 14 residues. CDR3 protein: CAWSVVSSGNTIYF. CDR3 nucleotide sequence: TGTGCCTGGAGTGTTGTTAGCTCTGGAAACACCATATATTTT.

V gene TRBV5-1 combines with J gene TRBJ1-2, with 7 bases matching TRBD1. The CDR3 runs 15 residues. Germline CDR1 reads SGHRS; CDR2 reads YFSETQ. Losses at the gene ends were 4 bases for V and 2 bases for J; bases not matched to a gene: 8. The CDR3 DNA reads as TGCGCCAGCAGCGGAGGGACAGCCAGAAACTATGGCTACACCTTC. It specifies CASSGGTARNYGYTF.

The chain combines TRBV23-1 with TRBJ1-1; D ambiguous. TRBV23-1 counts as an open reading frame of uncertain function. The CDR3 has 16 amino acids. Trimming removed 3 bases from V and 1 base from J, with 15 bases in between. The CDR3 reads CASSQLRAEENTEAFF. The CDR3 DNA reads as TGCGCCAGCAGTCAGCTGAGGGCGGAAGAGAACACTGAAGCTTTCTTT.

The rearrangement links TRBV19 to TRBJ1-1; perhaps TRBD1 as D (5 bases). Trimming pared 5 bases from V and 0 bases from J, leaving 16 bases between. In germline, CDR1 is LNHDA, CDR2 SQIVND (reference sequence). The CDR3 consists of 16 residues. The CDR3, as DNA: TGTGCCAGTAGTTCACGGGGGACCACTATGAACACTGAAGCTTTCTTT. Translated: CASSSRGTTMNTEAFF.

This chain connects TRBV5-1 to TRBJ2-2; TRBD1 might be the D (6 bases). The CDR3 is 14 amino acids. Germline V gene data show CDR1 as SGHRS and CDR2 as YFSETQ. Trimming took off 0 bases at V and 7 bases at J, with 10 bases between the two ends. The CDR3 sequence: CASSLVKGGGELFF. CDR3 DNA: TGCGCCAGCAGCTTGGTGAAAGGGGGCGGGGAGCTGTTTTTT.

The CDR3 DNA follows: TGTGCCAGCAGCCCGGGACTAGTAGCCTACGAGCAGTACTTC. Translation gives CASSPGLVAYEQYF. The V and J genes are TRBV3-1 (or the pseudogene TRBV3-2) and TRBJ2-7; 8 bases map to TRBD2. With V trimmed by 4 bases and J by 2 bases, 4 bases remained unmatched. In germline, CDR1 is LGHDT, CDR2 YNNKEL (reference sequence). The CDR3 runs 14 residues.